This T cell receptor (beta chain) was observed in a study of post-analysis software for immune sequencing data. Study background: Secondary progressive, relapsing-remitting and progressive-relapsing multiple sclerosis were among the included disease courses. Study-level points and caveats: Comparison with controls showed significantly lower normalized Chao1 diversity in multiple sclerosis patients. The study found TRBV5-6, TRBV5-1 and TRBV20-1 among five or six TRBV segments more frequent in patients than controls.

Prepared TCR beta cDNA libraries contained unique molecular identifiers. The T cell input of about 0.85 to 10 million gave about half a million cDNA molecules. TCRdb called the PCR reads again in MiXCR, with one record for every CDR3 protein. The repertoire holds 450,000 to 650,000 distinct CDR3 sequences, with 44% as singletons. This clonotype was picked up a small number of times. What it binds is unknown. The CDR3 is 15 residues long. Germline V gene sequence: CDR1 SGHAT, CDR2 FQNNGV. The sample taken for sequencing was blood. This chain connects TRBV11-2 to TRBJ2-7; 10 bases fit TRBD2. The J call is in doubt because the DNA end fits TRBJ2-1 better. This TCR was recovered from a girl aged 10-17 years with multiple sclerosis. The CDR3 DNA is TGTGCCAGCAGCTTAGCGGTAGCGGGAGGCCATGAGCAGTTCTTC. Encoded protein: CASSLAVAGGHEQFF.